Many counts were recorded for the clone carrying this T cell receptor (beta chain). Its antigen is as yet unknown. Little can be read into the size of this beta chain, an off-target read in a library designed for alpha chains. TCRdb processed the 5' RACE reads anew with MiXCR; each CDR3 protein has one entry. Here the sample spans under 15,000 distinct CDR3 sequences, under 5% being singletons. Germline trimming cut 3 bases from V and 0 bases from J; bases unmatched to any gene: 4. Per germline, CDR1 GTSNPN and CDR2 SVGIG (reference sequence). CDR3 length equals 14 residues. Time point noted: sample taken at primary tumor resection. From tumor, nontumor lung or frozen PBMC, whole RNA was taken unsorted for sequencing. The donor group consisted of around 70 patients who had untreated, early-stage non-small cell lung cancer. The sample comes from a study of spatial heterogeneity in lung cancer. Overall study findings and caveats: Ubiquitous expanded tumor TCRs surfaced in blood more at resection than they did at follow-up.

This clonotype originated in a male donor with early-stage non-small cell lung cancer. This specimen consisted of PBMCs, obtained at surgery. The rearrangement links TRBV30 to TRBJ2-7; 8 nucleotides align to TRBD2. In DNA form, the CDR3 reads TGTGCCTGGAGCCACGGGGGGGACTCCTACGAGCAGTACTTC. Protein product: CAWSHGGDSYEQYF.